A single count supports the clone carrying this T cell receptor beta chain. As yet, its antigen is unknown. The germline CDR1 and CDR2 sequences are SEHNR and FQNEAQ (reference sequence). The CDR3 runs 13 residues. Trimming pared 4 bases from V and 0 bases from J, leaving 4 bases between. Second doses were pooled across both intervals (about 4 or about 12 weeks). Libraries were prepared by immunoSEQ multiplex PCR; TCRdb keeps only in-frame clonotypes and omits some of them. The top ten clones hold under 4.5% of a sample with about 140,000 clones, approximately 90% of them seen once. The data originate from a study of T cell responses to AZD1222 COVID-19 vaccine. Overall study findings and caveats: Vaccine-associated CD4 TCRs spanned spike, dominant at 160-218 and 743-854. Per reports, nearly half of all spike-specific TCRs target regions that are unmutated in variants.

The chain links TRBV7-9 to TRBJ1-3; no firm D call. This sample comprised peripheral blood, obtained 28 days after the second AZD1222 dose. The sequence was collected from an adult who received the AZD1222 COVID-19 vaccine. Written as DNA, the CDR3 is TGTGCCAGCAGCTCCAGCTCTGGAAACACCATATATTTT. Amino acids: CASSSSSGNTIYF. Filled out from reference TRBV7-9 and TRBJ1-3, the complete variable domain reads DTGVSQNPRHKITKRGQNVTFRCDPISEHNRLYWYRQTLGQGPEFLTYFQNEAQLEKSRLLSDRFSAERPKGSFSTLEIQRTEQGDSAMYLCASSSSSGNTIYFGEGSWLTVV.